Presented here are 8 T cell receptor beta chains from one specimen sequenced in a study of regulatory T cells in long-lasting Graves disease (dated by TCRdb to the early 2020s). The time point label here, explained by the study, means: newly diagnosed GD, antithyroid drugs for less than 3 months. For both TCR sequencing and RNA sequencing, RNA was extracted from PBMCs using TRIzol. The receptor library was made with multiplex PCR. The sequencing machine was an Illumina HiSeq 4000. TCR beta libraries were built with iRepertoire HTBI primers and Arm-PCR amplification of CDR3 regions. TCRdb cleaned the public reads at Q25 with fastp, built clones with MiXCR and kept in-frame beta chains. Rows matching on CDR3 protein sequence are summarized as one entry with the most common DNA and genes. For this sample there are hundreds of thousands of distinct CDR3 sequences; more than 10% appear just once. Together, the top ten hold 8.9% of the sample.

This sample also appeared in a second study, on T cells in Graves' hyperthyroidism and ophthalmopathy.

The specimen comprised peripheral blood mononuclear cells (PBMCs), sampled at new diagnosis, from a patient treated with antithyroid drugs. The receptor source for this set is a woman aged 25 to 39 with Graves disease. Donor details come from another sample of the same person, matched by shared clones.

This clonotype was observed at least ten times. J is TRBJ2-3 and V is TRBV28; 13 nucleotides align to TRBD2. Germline V CDR1 and CDR2: MDHEN, SYDVKM. V dropped 4 bases and J dropped 6; count of bases not matched to a gene: 4. There are 15 residues in the CDR3. DNA of the CDR3: TGTGCCAGCAGTTCACAACTAGCGGGAGGGGATACGCAGTATTTT. Its protein is CASSSQLAGGDTQYF.

This clonotype has ten or more counts. V usage is TRBV2 and J usage is TRBJ1-3; possibly TRBD1 for D (5 bases). This CDR3 is 16 amino acids long. V shed 4 bases and J shed 2 bases, with 15 bases lying between them. Germline CDR1 SNHLY, CDR2 FYNNEI. The DNA for the CDR3 is TGTGCCAGCAGTGCCGAGCCGGGGGGAGCTGGAAACACCATATATTTT. Translated, it gives CASSAEPGGAGNTIYF.

This sequence joins TRBV18 and TRBJ1-4, with TRBD1 matching over 8 bases. J gave up 0 bases and V 6 bases, and 6 bases lay outside the gene matches. This CDR3 contains 16 residues. Germline V CDR1 and CDR2: KGHSH, LQKENI. This CDR3 reads CASSQDRVSTNEKLFF. CDR3 sequence (DNA): TGTGCCAGCTCTCAGGACAGGGTATCAACTAATGAAAAACTGTTTTTT.

This clonotype has more than one count but fewer than ten. The chain recombines TRBV7-8 with TRBJ2-2; 7 positions agree with TRBD1. This CDR3 has 16 residues. Per germline, CDR1 SGHVS and CDR2 FQNEAQ. The junction had 6 bases not matched to a gene; V was cut back by 5 bases and J by 0 bases. CDR3 sequence: CASSARQGANTGELFF. CDR3 sequence (DNA): TGTGCCAGCAGCGCCAGACAGGGAGCGAACACCGGGGAGCTGTTTTTT. Drawing the rest from reference TRBV7-8 and TRBJ2-2, the complete variable domain is GAGVSQSPRYKVAKRGQDVALRCDPISGHVSLFWYQQALGQGPEFLTYFQNEAQLDKSGLPSDRFFAERPEGSVSTLKIQRTQQEDSAVYLCASSARQGANTGELFFGEGSRLTVL.

Details on this clonotype: A much larger clone is a single base away; this may be a read error. The chain recombines TRBV5-6 with TRBJ2-7, with TRBD2 identical over 8 bases. The V gene end was trimmed by 4 bases and the J gene end by 5 bases; junction bases not matched to a gene: 14. There are 16 residues in the CDR3. The germline CDR1 and CDR2 sequences are SGHDT and YYEEEE. CDR3 nucleotides: TGTGCCAGCAGCCTTCTTTGCGGGGGGTCTGTCAACGAGCAGTACTTC. Encoded protein: CASSLLCGGSVNEQYF.

V is TRBV3-1 and J is TRBJ2-1; D remains unclear. V lost 1 base and J lost 12, with 16 bases in between. The CDR3 has 14 residues. Germline V CDR1 and CDR2: LGHDT, YNNKEL (reference sequence). The CDR3 sequence is CASSQGIGWWGQFF. For the CDR3, the DNA is TGTGCCAGCAGCCAAGGGATAGGTTGGTGGGGGCAGTTCTTC.

This clonotype has at least ten counts. J is TRBJ1-3 and V is TRBV20-1; no reliable D call. V dropped 1 base and J dropped 8 bases, with 6 bases sitting between them. The CDR3 extends over 11 amino acids. CDR1 and CDR2 (germline): DFQATT, SNEGSKA (reference sequence). CDR3 loop: CSARGPYTIYF. The DNA for the CDR3 is TGCAGTGCTAGAGGACCCTACACCATATATTTT.

This clonotype was recorded a few times. The chain has TRBV3-1 and TRBJ2-1, with a weak D call TRBD2 (6 bases). CDR1 LGHDT and CDR2 YNNKEL come from the germline V gene (reference sequence). The V end was cut by 2 bases, the J end by 1 base, with 9 bases between. The CDR3 has 15 residues. The CDR3 nucleotides are TGTGCCAGCAGCCAAATCCGGGGGTCCTACAATGAGCAGTTCTTC. Protein: CASSQIRGSYNEQFF.